These 25 T cell receptor beta chains share one sample of origin, sequenced in a study of blood T cell repertoires in COVID-19 (dated by TCRdb to between 2020 and 2021). Libraries were constructed by the immunoSEQ multiplex PCR assay. TCRdb took this table from immuneACCESS and kept in-frame rearrangements with V and J called. Such tables lack part of the clones; where checked against another copy, unresolved V genes explain under half of the gap, and the rest is unexplained. The sample has about 89,000 clones on record, about 90% of them singletons. The ten biggest clones cover about 15% of the sample. Sequencing input: peripheral blood. Receptor source: a male donor with acute or convalescent COVID-19.

The V gene is TRBV6-5, the J gene TRBJ2-2; D may be TRBD2 (6 bases). The CDR3 runs 16 residues. Trimming left V 0 bases short and J 5 bases short, with 13 bases between. Germline CDR1 reads MNHEY; CDR2 reads SVGAGI. CDR3: CASSYSKLAQTGELFF. The CDR3 DNA follows: TGTGCCAGCAGTTACTCGAAACTAGCCCAGACCGGGGAGCTGTTTTTT.

The chain employs TRBV5-6 and TRBJ1-1, with D perhaps matching TRBD1 (5 bases). Trimming took off 5 bases at V and 4 bases at J, with 12 bases between the two ends. This CDR3 has 13 residues. Germline lookup yields CDR1 SGHDT and CDR2 YYEEEE. CDR3 DNA: TGTGCCAGCAGGAGAAGGGGCTTCACTGAAGCTTTCTTT. Protein: CASRRRGFTEAFF.

The V gene is TRBV6-5, the J gene TRBJ2-1; 12 bases match TRBD2. The junction had 4 bases not matched to a gene; V was cut back by 5 bases and J by 5 bases. The CDR3 has 15 amino acids. The V gene's germline CDR1 is MNHEY and CDR2 SVGAGI. The CDR3 here is CASSLGLAGHNEQFF. Written as DNA, the CDR3 is TGTGCCAGCAGTCTCGGACTAGCGGGACACAATGAGCAGTTCTTC.

This chain connects TRBV6-4 to TRBJ2-2; TRBD1 matches at 7 bases. Germline CDR1 is MRHNA and CDR2 is SNTAGT. CDR3 size: 15 residues. Trimming cost V 5 bases and J 0 bases; bases outside gene matches: 3. CDR3 bases: TGTGCCAGCAGTCCCGGGACAGCGAACACCGGGGAGCTGTTTTTT. It translates to CASSPGTANTGELFF.

This sequence joins TRBV27 and TRBJ1-2, with 9 positions matching TRBD1. There are 15 residues in the CDR3. CDR1 and CDR2 from the germline V gene are MNHEY and SMNVEV (reference sequence). V lost 2 bases, J lost 4 bases, and 5 bases stayed unmatched. DNA for the CDR3: TGTGCCAGCAGTTTAAATACAGGGGGCTCCTATGGCTACACCTTC. Translation gives CASSLNTGGSYGYTF.

This clone was found once. The V call is TRBV10-3, the J call TRBJ2-5; 9 nucleotides line up with TRBD1. This CDR3 comprises 15 residues. V gave up 2 bases and J gave up 4 bases; unmatched junction bases: 5. Germline V gene lookup returns CDR1 ENHRY and CDR2 SYGVKD. Written as DNA, the CDR3 is TGTGCCATCAGTGAGAAGAGACAGGGGGGAGAGACCCAGTACTTC. Its protein is CAISEKRQGGETQYF.

This chain links TRBV3-1 (or the pseudogene TRBV3-2) with TRBJ1-5; D is uncertain. CDR1 and CDR2 from the germline V gene are LGHDT and YNNKEL (reference sequence). There are 15 residues in the CDR3. V dropped 1 base and J dropped 0 bases, with 7 bases sitting between them. CDR3 sequence reads: CASSQVAGSNQPQHF. For the CDR3, the DNA is TGTGCCAGCAGCCAAGTGGCGGGTAGCAATCAGCCCCAGCATTTT.

This clone was observed once. The chain has TRBV5-1 and TRBJ2-3, with 8 bases fitting TRBD1. With 5 bases clipped from V and 1 base from J, the junction kept 6 bases outside the gene matches. Germline-derived CDR1 and CDR2 are SGHRS and YFSETQ. The CDR3 is 15 residues long. CDR3 sequence reads: CASRYGQGGTDTQYF. Written as DNA, the CDR3 is TGCGCCAGCAGATATGGACAGGGTGGCACAGATACGCAGTATTTT.

The chain is built from TRBV2 and TRBJ1-1; 9 bases line up with TRBD1. The CDR3 totals 15 residues. Germline CDR1 reads SNHLY; CDR2 reads FYNNEI. The ends lost 6 bases at V and 3 bases at J; junction bases unmatched: 8. The CDR3: CASRLRDRADTEAFF. As DNA, the CDR3 is TGTGCCAGCAGACTCCGGGACAGGGCGGACACTGAAGCTTTCTTT.

The chain links TRBV7-2 to TRBJ1-1, with 7 bases lining up with TRBD1. Trimming at V came to 1 base and at J to 6 bases, leaving 5 bases not matched to a gene. CDR1 SGHTA and CDR2 FQGNSA come from the germline V gene. This CDR3 contains 14 residues. The CDR3 nucleotides read TGTGCCAGCAGCTTAGGACAGGGCGAGGCTGAAGCTTTCTTT. It is translated as CASSLGQGEAEAFF.

This clone appeared once. This rearrangement joins TRBV5-8 to TRBJ1-2, with D unresolved. From germline, CDR1 is SGHTS and CDR2 YDEGEE. V gave up 4 bases and J gave up 2 bases, with 15 bases separating them. The CDR3 runs to 15 residues. CDR3 in amino acids: CASSPRGRWNYGYTF. CDR3 sequence (DNA): TGTGCCAGCAGCCCCCGTGGGAGGTGGAACTATGGCTACACCTTC.

The J gene is TRBJ2-7, the V gene TRBV5-1, with TRBD1 matching over 10 bases. Germline loops: CDR1 SGHRS, CDR2 YFSETQ. The CDR3 spans 14 residues. V shed 4 bases and J 5 bases; nucleotides not matched to a gene: 6. The CDR3 sequence: CASSLWTGGNEQYF. The CDR3 region has the DNA TGCGCCAGCAGCCTCTGGACAGGGGGAAACGAGCAGTACTTC.

V gene TRBV10-3 combines with J gene TRBJ1-2; D is ambiguous. Germline V CDR1 and CDR2: ENHRY, SYGVKD. The CDR3 has 14 residues. V shed 4 bases and J shed 3 bases, with 12 bases lying between them. The CDR3, as DNA: TGTGCCATCAGTGTGGAGGTGCGGGACTATGGCTACACCTTC. It yields the protein CAISVEVRDYGYTF.

This clone was seen only a few times. The genes are TRBV5-1 and TRBJ1-5; a possible D gene is TRBD1 (6 bases). Germline V gene sequence: CDR1 SGHRS, CDR2 YFSETQ. V was cut by 0 bases and J by 5 bases, with 6 bases left in between. The length of the CDR3 is 13 residues. The CDR3 loop is CASSLAGDQPQHF. The CDR3 nucleotides are TGCGCCAGCAGCTTGGCAGGGGATCAGCCCCAGCATTTT.

The V gene is TRBV12-3 or TRBV12-4, the J gene TRBJ2-3; D possibly corresponds to TRBD2 (5 bases). V gave up 10 bases and J gave up 5 bases, with 16 bases separating them. The CDR3 spans 13 residues. CDR3 sequence (DNA): TGTGCCACCAGCCCTACCGAGGGAGATACGCAGTATTTT. It encodes CATSPTEGDTQYF.

This clone was picked up one time. The chain has TRBV7-9 and TRBJ1-5, with 12 positions matching TRBD1. Germline CDR1 and CDR2: SEHNR and FQNEAQ (reference sequence). The CDR3 loop spans 18 amino acids. J gave up 1 base and V 5 bases, and 9 bases lay outside the gene matches. CDR3 sequence reads: CASSPGTGGSGSNQPQHF. The CDR3 DNA reads as TGTGCCAGCAGCCCTGGGACAGGGGGCTCGGGGAGCAATCAGCCCCAGCATTTT.

This clone was counted once. The chain is built from TRBV3-1 (or the pseudogene TRBV3-2) and TRBJ2-2; 9 bases align to TRBD1. The CDR3 is 15 amino acids. J lost 7 bases, V lost 3 bases, and 6 bases had no gene match. The germline gives CDR1 LGHDT, CDR2 YNNKEL (reference sequence). CDR3 nucleotide sequence: TGTGCCAGCAGCCAGACAGGGGGAGTCGGCGGGGAGCTGTTTTTT. This gives the protein CASSQTGGVGGELFF.

The CDR3 spells CASSFVRVGTQYF. The CDR3 DNA reads as TGTGCCAGCAGTTTTGTCCGGGTGGGTACGCAGTATTTT. The gene calls are TRBV28 and TRBJ2-3; D unresolved. CDR1 MDHEN and CDR2 SYDVKM come from the germline V gene. CDR3 length: 13 residues. V was shortened by 3 bases and J by 8 bases, with 12 bases between the two germline ends.

The chain combines TRBV19 with TRBJ2-7; 7 nucleotides match TRBD1. V lost 3 bases, J lost 5 bases, and 10 bases stayed unmatched. Germline CDR1 is LNHDA and CDR2 is SQIVND (reference sequence). The CDR3 loop spans 15 amino acids. CDR3 in amino acids: CASSMGQTVDHEQYF. The CDR3 DNA sequence: TGTGCCAGTAGTATGGGACAGACAGTTGACCACGAGCAGTACTTC.

CDR3 coding DNA: TGTGCCAGCAGCGTTGGCGTCCTAGCGGGGGGGTACAATGAGCAGTTCTTC. It specifies CASSVGVLAGGYNEQFF. The V call is TRBV9, the J call TRBJ2-1, with TRBD2 matching 12 bases. The CDR3 has 17 amino acids. Germline CDR1 is SGDLS and CDR2 is YYNGEE. Trimming at V came to 2 bases and at J to 4 bases, leaving 7 bases not matched to a gene.

The chain combines TRBV12-3 or TRBV12-4 with TRBJ1-2; the D is unclear. The CDR3 spans 12 residues. V was pared by 5 bases and J by 5 bases, with 9 bases between. The CDR3: CASSVTGYGYTF. CDR3 nucleotides: TGTGCCAGCAGTGTGACGGGGTATGGCTACACCTTC.

The chain links TRBV30 to TRBJ1-1, with D maybe TRBD1 (6 bases). Trimming left V 2 bases short and J 11 bases short, with 12 bases between. This CDR3 has 11 residues. Germline V lookup: CDR1 GTSNPN, CDR2 SVGIG (reference sequence). The CDR3, as DNA: TGTGCCTGGAGTCAAGGGGGAAGGGCTTTCTTT. This codes for CAWSQGGRAFF.

The count of this clone is one. The chain joins TRBV19 to TRBJ2-3; 8 bases fit TRBD2. The ends lost 1 base at V and 7 bases at J; junction bases unmatched: 4. The CDR3 is made up of 14 amino acids. From germline, CDR1 is LNHDA and CDR2 SQIVND (reference sequence). The CDR3 is CASSIGRLANTQYF. CDR3 nucleotide sequence: TGTGCCAGTAGTATAGGCCGACTAGCGAATACGCAGTATTTT.

The chain employs TRBV6-5 and TRBJ1-4, with D perhaps TRBD1 (6 bases). The V end lost 4 bases, the J end lost 7 bases, and 13 bases lay between the germline ends. CDR3 length: 14 residues. The germline V gene has CDR1 MNHEY and CDR2 SVGAGI. The CDR3, as DNA: TGTGCCAGCAGTTTGGGGGGGCCCGGTGAAAAACTGTTTTTT. Translated, it gives CASSLGGPGEKLFF.

V gene TRBV5-5 combines with J gene TRBJ1-5, with D maybe TRBD1 (5 bases). Germline lookup yields CDR1 SGHKS and CDR2 YYEKEE (reference sequence). Between the trimmed V and J ends, which lost 0 bases and 4 bases, there was a span of 8 bases. This CDR3 comprises 14 residues. CDR3 nucleotide sequence: TGTGCCAGCAGCTTGGTTTCAGGGAATCAGCCCCAGCATTTT. As protein: CASSLVSGNQPQHF.